Each of the 21 T cell receptor beta chains below was sequenced from the same sample in a study of OX40 agonist ivuxolimab in advanced cancers. Data came from immunoSEQ multiplex PCR; TCRdb stores just in-frame clones and leaves some out. The sample lists around 77,000 clones; roughly nine tenths were seen once. Sequenced here: CD4+ or CD8+ T cells sorted from blood, sampled in a trial of the OX40 agonist ivuxolimab. These receptors all stem from an adult with an advanced solid tumor such as melanoma, head and neck, liver or kidney cancer.

V and J are TRBV10-3 and TRBJ2-7; D is unresolved. CDR3 length: 12 residues. V lost 4 bases and J lost 7, with 11 bases in between. CDR1 ENHRY and CDR2 SYGVKD come from the germline V gene. Here the CDR3 DNA reads TGTGCCATCAGTGCCACCTCCCGGGAGCAGTACTTC. Its translation: CAISATSREQYF.

This chain connects TRBV19 to TRBJ1-2, with TRBD1 identical over 8 bases. The CDR3 sequence is 15 residues long. V lost 8 bases and J lost 5; bases outside the gene matches: 13. Looked up from germline, CDR1 is LNHDA and CDR2 is SQIVND (reference sequence). Here the CDR3 reads CASETYPGGRYGYTF. The CDR3, as DNA: TGTGCCAGTGAAACATATCCAGGGGGCCGGTATGGCTACACCTTC.

The CDR3 DNA is TGTGCCAGCAGCTTATCAGGATATGGCTACACCTTC. This gives the protein CASSLSGYGYTF. The chain uses TRBV11-2 and TRBJ1-2; D not resolved. V was shortened by 2 bases and J by 5 bases, with 6 bases between the two germline ends. In germline, CDR1 is SGHAT, CDR2 FQNNGV. CDR3 length equals 12 residues.

V usage is TRBV30 and J usage is TRBJ1-6; no reliable D call. Germline V lookup: CDR1 GTSNPN, CDR2 SVGIG (reference sequence). V gave up 0 bases and J gave up 9 bases, with 3 bases separating them. This CDR3 region has 11 residues. The CDR3: CAWSVLSPLHF. The CDR3 DNA reads as TGTGCCTGGAGTGTACTTTCACCCCTCCACTTT.

The chain joins TRBV11-1 to TRBJ2-1; D is unclear. Trimming removed 2 bases from V and 0 bases from J, with 8 bases in between. CDR1 and CDR2 from the germline V gene are SGHAT and FQDESV (reference sequence). The CDR3 is 15 residues long. The CDR3 nucleotides are TGTGCCAGCAGCTTAAGGAAGAGCTCCTACAATGAGCAGTTCTTC. Its translation is CASSLRKSSYNEQFF.

V usage is TRBV5-6 and J usage is TRBJ2-2; D is possibly TRBD1 (6 bases). Looked up from germline, CDR1 is SGHDT and CDR2 is YYEEEE. With 3 bases removed from V and 6 bases from J, the gap between germline ends came to 18 bases. The CDR3 covers 16 residues. The CDR3 reads CASSSMTGLGAGELFF. In DNA, the CDR3 is TGTGCCAGCAGCTCCATGACAGGTTTGGGCGCCGGGGAGCTGTTTTTT.

CDR3 sequence reads: CASSPSGESSYNEQFF. In DNA form, the CDR3 reads TGTGCCAGCAGTCCTAGCGGGGAAAGCTCCTACAATGAGCAGTTCTTC. This rearrangement joins TRBV28 to TRBJ2-1, with 9 bases fitting TRBD2. With 5 bases clipped from V and 0 bases from J, the junction kept 5 bases outside the gene matches. The CDR3 is made up of 16 amino acids. Germline V gene data show CDR1 as MDHEN and CDR2 as SYDVKM.

This clone was recorded a few times. The chain employs TRBV10-1 and TRBJ1-1; 8 positions match TRBD1. Germline loops: CDR1 WNHNN, CDR2 SYGVQD (reference sequence). The V segment lost 4 bases and the J segment 12 bases; nucleotides outside the gene matches: 10. The CDR3 has 13 amino acids. CDR3 region: CASSGPGGRVPFF. The DNA of the CDR3 is TGCGCCAGCAGTGGTCCAGGGGGCCGTGTGCCTTTCTTT.

The rearrangement links TRBV5-4 to TRBJ1-6; D possibly corresponds to TRBD1 (5 bases). V dropped 1 base and J dropped 7 bases, with 12 bases sitting between them. The length of the CDR3 is 15 residues. Germline V gene lookup returns CDR1 SGHNT and CDR2 YYREEE (reference sequence). This CDR3 reads CASSLSGARNSPLHF. In DNA form, the CDR3 reads TGTGCCAGCAGCTTGAGCGGGGCAAGGAATTCACCCCTCCACTTT.

Only one count was recorded for this clone. The chain couples TRBV19 to TRBJ2-7; D is possibly TRBD1 (6 bases). Looked up from germline, CDR1 is LNHDA and CDR2 is SQIVND (reference sequence). The V end lost 1 base, the J end lost 3 bases, and 13 bases lay between the germline ends. The CDR3 loop spans 15 amino acids. The CDR3 is CASSIGRGFFYEQYF. The DNA for the CDR3 is TGTGCCAGTAGTATAGGCAGGGGCTTTTTCTACGAGCAGTACTTC.

The DNA of the CDR3 is TGCGCCAGCAGCTTGGCAGGTCAGAGCTCTGGAAACACCATATATTTT. It codes for CASSLAGQSSGNTIYF. The chain joins TRBV5-1 to TRBJ1-3, with no clear D. Trimming pared 0 bases from V and 0 bases from J, leaving 10 bases between. CDR3 length equals 16 residues. Germline loops: CDR1 SGHRS, CDR2 YFSETQ.

The V gene is TRBV30, the J gene TRBJ1-1; D uncertain. Germline V gene data show CDR1 as GTSNPN and CDR2 as SVGIG (reference sequence). The CDR3 is made up of 13 amino acids. Deletions cut 0 bases from V and 4 bases from J, with 9 bases between. CDR3 residues: CAWSVLESTEAFF. CDR3 coding DNA: TGTGCCTGGAGTGTGTTGGAGAGCACTGAAGCTTTCTTT.

The table lists this clone with a count of one. CDR3 DNA sequence: TGTGCCAGCAGCTTAGCAATTACTAGCTTTGAAAATGAGCAGTTCTTC. This gives the protein CASSLAITSFENEQFF. The chain couples TRBV11-1 to TRBJ2-1; tentative D call: TRBD2 (6 bases). Per germline, CDR1 SGHAT and CDR2 FQDESV (reference sequence). Trimming stripped 0 bases from V and 7 bases from J, with 16 bases between. The CDR3 sequence is 16 residues long.

This clone came up once. The chain employs TRBV7-8 and TRBJ2-1, with 9 bases aligning to TRBD2. V was pared by 2 bases and J by 6 bases, with 11 bases of the junction left unmatched. The germline V gene encodes CDR1 SGHVS and CDR2 FQNEAQ. The CDR3 spans 17 residues. This CDR3 is CASSLRDAAGGRNEQFF. The CDR3 nucleotides read TGTGCCAGCAGCTTAAGGGATGCGGCGGGAGGGCGCAATGAGCAGTTCTTC.

V gene TRBV19 combines with J gene TRBJ1-1; D is unclear. CDR1 LNHDA and CDR2 SQIVND come from the germline V gene (reference sequence). V shed 5 bases and J shed 1 base, with 8 bases lying between them. The CDR3 runs to 13 residues. This chain's CDR3 is CASSGLPNTEAFF. The CDR3 DNA reads TGTGCCAGTAGTGGGCTACCGAACACTGAAGCTTTCTTT.

J is TRBJ2-5 and V is TRBV29-1; D unresolved. Between the trimmed V and J ends, which lost 7 bases and 3 bases, there was a span of 9 bases. This CDR3 has 11 residues. CDR1 is SQVTM and CDR2 is ANQGSEA in the germline V gene. Here the CDR3 reads CSAREKETQYF. The CDR3, as DNA: TGCAGCGCTCGAGAGAAAGAGACCCAGTACTTC.

The chain is built from TRBV6-6 and TRBJ1-2; a weak D match, TRBD1 (5 bases). The germline gives CDR1 MNHNY, CDR2 SVGAGI (reference sequence). Between the trimmed V and J ends, which lost 5 bases and 5 bases, there was a span of 12 bases. The length of the CDR3 is 13 residues. CDR3 sequence reads: CASSEGTAYGYTF. The CDR3 DNA is TGTGCCAGCAGTGAGGGGACGGCGTATGGCTACACCTTC.

The V and J genes are TRBV7-9 and TRBJ2-7; 7 bases fit TRBD1. Germline values: CDR1 SEHNR, CDR2 FQNEAQ (reference sequence). This CDR3 has 14 residues. J lost 4 bases, V lost 1 base, and 4 bases had no gene match. The CDR3 reads CASSLVAGGYEQYF. The CDR3 nucleotides are TGTGCCAGCAGCTTAGTGGCAGGGGGTTACGAGCAGTACTTC.

This clone was detected once. This rearrangement joins TRBV9 to TRBJ2-7, with 8 bases identical to TRBD1. There are 14 residues in the CDR3. CDR1 is SGDLS and CDR2 is YYNGEE in the germline V gene. With V trimmed by 4 bases and J by 4 bases, 7 bases remained unmatched. The CDR3 DNA sequence: TGTGCCAGCAGCTCCCACTACAGGGGGTACGAGCAGTACTTC. This codes for CASSSHYRGYEQYF.

The chain carries TRBV10-3 and TRBJ2-5; D is possibly TRBD2 (7 bases). Trimming left V 6 bases short and J 3 bases short, with 14 bases between. Germline V gene data show CDR1 as ENHRY and CDR2 as SYGVKD. The CDR3 has 14 residues. CDR3 in amino acids: CAIRAPGGEETQYF. CDR3 in DNA: TGTGCCATCAGAGCTCCGGGGGGCGAAGAGACCCAGTACTTC.

V usage is TRBV4-2 and J usage is TRBJ2-5; 14 nucleotides line up with TRBD2. The CDR3 has 17 amino acids. CDR1 and CDR2 (germline): LGHNA, YNFKEQ. V was clipped by 1 base and J by 5 bases; unmatched bases: 6. The CDR3 sequence: CASSQVGTSGRGETQYF. The CDR3 region has the DNA TGTGCCAGCAGCCAAGTGGGGACTAGCGGGAGAGGGGAGACCCAGTACTTC.